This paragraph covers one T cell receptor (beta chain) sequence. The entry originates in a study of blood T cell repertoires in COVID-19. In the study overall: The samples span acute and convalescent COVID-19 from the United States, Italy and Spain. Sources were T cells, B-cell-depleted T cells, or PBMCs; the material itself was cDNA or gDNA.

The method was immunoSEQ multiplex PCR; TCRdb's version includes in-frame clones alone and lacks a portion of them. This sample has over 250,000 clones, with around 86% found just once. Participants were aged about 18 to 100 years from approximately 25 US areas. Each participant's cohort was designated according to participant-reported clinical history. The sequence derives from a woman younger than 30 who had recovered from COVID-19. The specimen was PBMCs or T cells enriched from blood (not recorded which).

The CDR3 spells CASSVNRDNGNTIYF. DNA for the CDR3: TGTGCCAGTAGTGTAAACAGGGATAACGGAAACACCATATATTTT. The genes are TRBV19 and TRBJ1-3; the D gene is possibly TRBD1 (6 bases). The V and J ends lost 5 bases and 4 bases respectively, with 15 bases between them. CDR3 size: 15 residues. Germline loops: CDR1 LNHDA, CDR2 SQIVND (reference sequence).